This T cell receptor beta chain was obtained from a study of T cell responses to AZD1222 COVID-19 vaccine. Looking at the study overall: Doses given second, at about 4 or about 12 weeks, were pooled.

Per germline, CDR1 SQVTM and CDR2 ANQGSEA. The length of the CDR3 is 11 residues. V was shortened by 7 bases and J by 5 bases, with 11 bases between the two germline ends. Generated by immunoSEQ multiplex PCR, the TCRdb table keeps only in-frame clones and is missing some. The data hold approximately 140,000 clones, with around 95% observed a single time. The J gene is TRBJ1-2, the V gene TRBV29-1; possible D gene TRBD1, 5 bases. Sequencing used peripheral blood, obtained on day 0 of AZD1222 vaccination. The source of this sequence is an adult in good health. CDR3: CSATTEYGYTF. For the CDR3, the DNA is TGCAGCGCTACGACAGAATATGGCTACACCTTC.